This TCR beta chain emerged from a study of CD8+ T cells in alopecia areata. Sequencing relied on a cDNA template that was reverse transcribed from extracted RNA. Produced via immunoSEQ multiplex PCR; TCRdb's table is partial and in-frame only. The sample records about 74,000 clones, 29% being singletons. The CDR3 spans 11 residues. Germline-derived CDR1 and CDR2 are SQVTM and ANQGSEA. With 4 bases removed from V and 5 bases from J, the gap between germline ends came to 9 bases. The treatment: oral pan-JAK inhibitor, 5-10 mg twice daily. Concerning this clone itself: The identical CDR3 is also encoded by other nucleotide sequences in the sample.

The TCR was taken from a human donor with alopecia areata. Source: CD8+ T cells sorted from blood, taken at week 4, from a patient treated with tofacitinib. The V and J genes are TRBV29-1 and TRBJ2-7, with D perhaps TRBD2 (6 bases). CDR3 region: CSVVGGNEQYF. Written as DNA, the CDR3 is TGCAGCGTTGTTGGAGGGAACGAGCAGTACTTC.